A selection of T cell receptor beta chains follows, all from one sample in a study of shared clonotypes between healthy human individuals. Data came from immunoSEQ multiplex PCR; TCRdb stores just in-frame clones and leaves some out. The repertoire includes some 2,000,000 clones, almost 96% of them detected once, and roughly 0.13% sits in the top ten. Sequencing used naive CD4+ T cells sorted from blood. These receptors were obtained from a man younger than 30 in good health. The CDR3 runs from the conserved cysteine through the conserved F or W. The order of the fields is J gene, clone size, V gene, D gene, CDR3 length, CDR3 DNA, CDR3 protein. A D gene is named only where the DNA matches it firmly. Rows give clone size only sometimes, using once, few, many, or a class for an expanded clone.

J gene: TRBJ2-3; clone size: .; V gene: TRBV5-1; D gene: .; CDR3 length: 11; CDR3 DNA: TGCGCCAGCAGACGTACAGATACGCAGTATTTT; CDR3 protein: CASRRTDTQYF
J gene: TRBJ1-6; clone size: .; V gene: TRBV2; D gene: .; CDR3 length: 15; CDR3 DNA: TGTGCCAATGGAAACAGTTCAGGGAAGAATTCACCCCTCCACTTT; CDR3 protein: CANGNSSGKNSPLHF
J gene: TRBJ1-4; clone size: .; V gene: TRBV27; D gene: .; CDR3 length: 15; CDR3 DNA: TGTGCCAGCAGTATCAACAGGCTTCCTGGGGAAAAACTGTTTTTT; CDR3 protein: CASSINRLPGEKLFF
J gene: TRBJ1-1; clone size: .; V gene: TRBV28; D gene: .; CDR3 length: 14; CDR3 DNA: TGTGCCAGCAGTTTATCGGCCCTAACCCGCGAAGCTTTCTTT; CDR3 protein: CASSLSALTREAFF
J gene: TRBJ1-5; clone size: .; V gene: TRBV5-1; D gene: .; CDR3 length: 13; CDR3 DNA: TGCGCCAGCAGCTTACAGGTGGATCAGCCCCAGCATTTT; CDR3 protein: CASSLQVDQPQHF
J gene: TRBJ2-1; clone size: .; V gene: TRBV14; D gene: .; CDR3 length: 17; CDR3 DNA: TGTGCCAGCAGCCAGGCTCCCTGGGGGAAAACCTACAATGAGCAGTTCTTC; CDR3 protein: CASSQAPWGKTYNEQFF
J gene: TRBJ1-6; clone size: .; V gene: TRBV28; D gene: TRBD1; CDR3 length: 17; CDR3 DNA: TGTGCCAGCAGTGGCGGGACAGCGACCATGAATAATTCACCCCTCCACTTT; CDR3 protein: CASSGGTATMNNSPLHF
J gene: TRBJ2-7; clone size: .; V gene: TRBV30; D gene: TRBD1; CDR3 length: 15; CDR3 DNA: TGTGCCTGGGGGGGACAGGGGTATACCGTCGACGAGCAGTACTTC; CDR3 protein: CAWGGQGYTVDEQYF
J gene: TRBJ2-7; clone size: .; V gene: TRBV15; D gene: .; CDR3 length: 16; CDR3 DNA: TGTGCCACCAGCAGAGGACAGGCGACAAGCTCCTACGAGCAGTACTTC; CDR3 protein: CATSRGQATSSYEQYF
J gene: TRBJ2-5; clone size: .; V gene: TRBV11-2; D gene: TRBD2; CDR3 length: 16; CDR3 DNA: TGTGCCAGCAGCACTCGGACTAGCGGAACGGGAGAGACCCAGTACTTC; CDR3 protein: CASSTRTSGTGETQYF
J gene: TRBJ2-1; clone size: .; V gene: TRBV9; D gene: .; CDR3 length: 12; CDR3 DNA: TGTGCCAGCGGGGGCTGGGACAATGAGCAGTTCTTC; CDR3 protein: CASGGWDNEQFF
J gene: TRBJ2-7; clone size: .; V gene: TRBV11-2; D gene: .; CDR3 length: 19; CDR3 DNA: TGTGCCAGCAGCTTAGAATGGGCAGCTCCAAATCATGTTTCCTACGAGCAGTACTTC; CDR3 protein: CASSLEWAAPNHVSYEQYF
J gene: TRBJ1-5; clone size: once; V gene: TRBV6-1; D gene: .; CDR3 length: 15; CDR3 DNA: TGTGCCAGCAGTGAAGGGGGGGGGCGCAATCAGCCCCAGCATTTT; CDR3 protein: CASSEGGGRNQPQHF
J gene: TRBJ2-5; clone size: .; V gene: TRBV11-2; D gene: .; CDR3 length: 13; CDR3 DNA: TGTGCCAGCAGAGGAGGGGGCGCGGAGACCCAGTACTTC; CDR3 protein: CASRGGGAETQYF
J gene: TRBJ1-1; clone size: few; V gene: TRBV25-1; D gene: .; CDR3 length: 14; CDR3 DNA: TGTGCCAGCAGCGAATCCGACCGGGGAAGGGAAGCTTTCTTT; CDR3 protein: CASSESDRGREAFF
J gene: TRBJ2-7; clone size: .; V gene: TRBV4-3; D gene: TRBD1; CDR3 length: 13; CDR3 DNA: TGCGCCAGCAGCCACGGGACAGCCTACGAGCAGTACTTC; CDR3 protein: CASSHGTAYEQYF
J gene: TRBJ1-6; clone size: .; V gene: TRBV15; D gene: .; CDR3 length: 15; CDR3 DNA: TGTGCCACCAGCAGGGCAGGTGTTAATAATTCACCCCTCCACTTT; CDR3 protein: CATSRAGVNNSPLHF
J gene: TRBJ2-3; clone size: .; V gene: TRBV2; D gene: .; CDR3 length: 15; CDR3 DNA: TGTGCCAGCAGTGAGGAACTCCTGGGCACAGATACGCAGTATTTT; CDR3 protein: CASSEELLGTDTQYF
J gene: TRBJ2-1; clone size: .; V gene: TRBV2; D gene: TRBD2; CDR3 length: 16; CDR3 DNA: TGTGCCAGCAGCGGGGGACTAGCGGACATCTACAATGAGCAGTTCTTC; CDR3 protein: CASSGGLADIYNEQFF
J gene: TRBJ1-2; clone size: .; V gene: TRBV4-1; D gene: .; CDR3 length: 17; CDR3 DNA: TGCGCCAGCAGCCAAGATATTAGTCAGGGAGCTAACTATGGCTACACCTTC; CDR3 protein: CASSQDISQGANYGYTF
J gene: TRBJ1-1; clone size: .; V gene: TRBV10-3; D gene: TRBD1; CDR3 length: 13; CDR3 DNA: TGTGCCATCCAGGGGGGATTGAACACTGAAGCTTTCTTT; CDR3 protein: CAIQGGLNTEAFF
J gene: TRBJ2-7; clone size: .; V gene: TRBV7-2; D gene: .; CDR3 length: 14; CDR3 DNA: TGTGCCAGCAGCTTATCGTCTAGCTCCTACGAGCAGTACTTC; CDR3 protein: CASSLSSSSYEQYF
J gene: TRBJ2-3; clone size: .; V gene: TRBV18; D gene: TRBD1; CDR3 length: 14; CDR3 DNA: TGTGCCAGCTCACCCGGGACAGTCACAGATACGCAGTATTTT; CDR3 protein: CASSPGTVTDTQYF
J gene: TRBJ2-7; clone size: .; V gene: TRBV11-2; D gene: .; CDR3 length: 15; CDR3 DNA: TGTGCCAGCAGCTTGGCCCCCGGGGGCCTCTACGAGCAGTACTTC; CDR3 protein: CASSLAPGGLYEQYF
J gene: TRBJ1-1; clone size: .; V gene: TRBV9; D gene: TRBD1; CDR3 length: 14; CDR3 DNA: TGTGCCAGCAGCGAGGGACAGTGGGGCACTGAAGCTTTCTTT; CDR3 protein: CASSEGQWGTEAFF
J gene: TRBJ2-7; clone size: .; V gene: TRBV6-5; D gene: TRBD2; CDR3 length: 13; CDR3 DNA: TGTGCCAGCAGTTACTCGGGGCGGGAGGTGCGGTACTTC; CDR3 protein: CASSYSGREVRYF
J gene: TRBJ1-5; clone size: .; V gene: TRBV6-5; D gene: TRBD1; CDR3 length: 15; CDR3 DNA: TGTGCCAGCAGCCTAACCGGGACAGGGGTTCAGCCCCAGCATTTT; CDR3 protein: CASSLTGTGVQPQHF
J gene: TRBJ2-7; clone size: once; V gene: TRBV5-1; D gene: TRBD2; CDR3 length: 15; CDR3 DNA: TGCGCCAGCAGCTTGATGGGGCTAGCGGGCTACGAGCAGTACTTC; CDR3 protein: CASSLMGLAGYEQYF
J gene: TRBJ1-1; clone size: .; V gene: TRBV6-1; D gene: TRBD1; CDR3 length: 15; CDR3 DNA: TGTGCCAGCAGACGTCCCGGGACAGGGACCACTGAAGCTTTCTTT; CDR3 protein: CASRRPGTGTTEAFF
J gene: TRBJ1-1; clone size: .; V gene: TRBV13; D gene: .; CDR3 length: 14; CDR3 DNA: TGTGCCAGCAGCTTACCCCCCGGGAAACAAGAAGCTTTCTTT; CDR3 protein: CASSLPPGKQEAFF
J gene: TRBJ2-7; clone size: .; V gene: TRBV4-3; D gene: TRBD1; CDR3 length: 14; CDR3 DNA: TGCGCCAGCAGCCGGAACAGGGGCGCCTACGAGCAGTACTTC; CDR3 protein: CASSRNRGAYEQYF
J gene: TRBJ2-1; clone size: .; V gene: TRBV5-4; D gene: .; CDR3 length: 14; CDR3 DNA: TGTGCCAGCAAACGGACCGACTCCTACAATGAGCAGTTCTTC; CDR3 protein: CASKRTDSYNEQFF
J gene: TRBJ1-2; clone size: .; V gene: TRBV29-1; D gene: TRBD1; CDR3 length: 15; CDR3 DNA: TGCAGCGTTGAAGGTCAGGGGGCAGTAAACTATGGCTACACCTTC; CDR3 protein: CSVEGQGAVNYGYTF
J gene: TRBJ2-2; clone size: few; V gene: TRBV5-6; D gene: TRBD1; CDR3 length: 16; CDR3 DNA: TGTGCCAGCAGCTTGGTCGGGACAGCCCTCACCGGGGAGCTGTTTTTT; CDR3 protein: CASSLVGTALTGELFF
J gene: TRBJ2-5; clone size: once; V gene: TRBV18; D gene: .; CDR3 length: 14; CDR3 DNA: TGTGCCAGCTCACCACCTGGCAGGCAAGAGACCCAGTACTTC; CDR3 protein: CASSPPGRQETQYF
J gene: TRBJ2-7; clone size: .; V gene: TRBV18; D gene: .; CDR3 length: 15; CDR3 DNA: TGTGCCAGCTCACCGACTACGGGAGCGAACTGGGAGCAGTACTTC; CDR3 protein: CASSPTTGANWEQYF
J gene: TRBJ2-5; clone size: .; V gene: TRBV15; D gene: .; CDR3 length: 12; CDR3 DNA: TGTGCCACCTCCAGGCTACAAGAGACCCAGTACTTC; CDR3 protein: CATSRLQETQYF
J gene: TRBJ2-7; clone size: .; V gene: TRBV2; D gene: .; CDR3 length: 14; CDR3 DNA: TGTGCCAGCAGTGAAGAAGGCAGGGTGAACGAGCAGTACTTC; CDR3 protein: CASSEEGRVNEQYF
J gene: TRBJ2-6; clone size: .; V gene: TRBV11-2; D gene: .; CDR3 length: 18; CDR3 DNA: TGTGCCAGCAGGGCGAGGCTGGTATTGGGTTCTGGGGCCAACGTCCTGACTTTC; CDR3 protein: CASRARLVLGSGANVLTF
J gene: TRBJ2-7; clone size: .; V gene: TRBV20-1; D gene: .; CDR3 length: 11; CDR3 DNA: TGCAGTGCCGTCAGAGAGCACGAGCAGTACTTC; CDR3 protein: CSAVREHEQYF
J gene: TRBJ2-7; clone size: .; V gene: TRBV7-9; D gene: .; CDR3 length: 16; CDR3 DNA: TGTGCCAGCAGTTCCCAGGGGGGAGGGCCGGAGTACGAGCAGTACTTC; CDR3 protein: CASSSQGGGPEYEQYF
J gene: TRBJ1-1; clone size: few; V gene: TRBV30; D gene: .; CDR3 length: 13; CDR3 DNA: TGTGCCTGGATCTCCGGGCGGGGGACTGAAGCTTTCTTT; CDR3 protein: CAWISGRGTEAFF
J gene: TRBJ2-2; clone size: once; V gene: TRBV5-1; D gene: TRBD2; CDR3 length: 18; CDR3 DNA: TGCGCCAGCAGCTCCGGGACTAGCGGTAGTCCGAGCACCGGGGAGCTGTTTTTT; CDR3 protein: CASSSGTSGSPSTGELFF
J gene: TRBJ1-5; clone size: once; V gene: TRBV30; D gene: .; CDR3 length: 14; CDR3 DNA: TGTGCCTGGAGTGTGGGACCAGGGGATCAGCCCCAGCATTTT; CDR3 protein: CAWSVGPGDQPQHF
J gene: TRBJ1-5; clone size: .; V gene: TRBV6-1; D gene: .; CDR3 length: 14; CDR3 DNA: TGTGCCAGCAGCACAGCTTATAGCAATCAGCCCCAGCATTTT; CDR3 protein: CASSTAYSNQPQHF
J gene: TRBJ1-6; clone size: .; V gene: TRBV6-5; D gene: TRBD1; CDR3 length: 12; CDR3 DNA: TGTGCCAGCAGTCCGGACAGGGTAACCCTCCACTTT; CDR3 protein: CASSPDRVTLHF
J gene: TRBJ1-4; clone size: .; V gene: TRBV5-6; D gene: .; CDR3 length: 13; CDR3 DNA: TGTGCCAGCAGCTTCAATTATAATGAAAAACTGTTTTTT; CDR3 protein: CASSFNYNEKLFF
J gene: TRBJ1-2; clone size: .; V gene: TRBV28; D gene: TRBD1; CDR3 length: 12; CDR3 DNA: TGTGCCAGCACACAGGGGGTGAATGGCTACACCTTC; CDR3 protein: CASTQGVNGYTF
J gene: TRBJ2-1; clone size: .; V gene: TRBV25-1; D gene: .; CDR3 length: 14; CDR3 DNA: TGTGCCAGCAGTGACCCCCATGGGTACAATGAGCAGTTCTTC; CDR3 protein: CASSDPHGYNEQFF
J gene: TRBJ2-1; clone size: .; V gene: TRBV5-1; D gene: TRBD2; CDR3 length: 18; CDR3 DNA: TGCGCCAGCACCGCGGGAGGGACTAGCGGGAGTACCTACAATGAGCAGTTCTTC; CDR3 protein: CASTAGGTSGSTYNEQFF
J gene: TRBJ1-2; clone size: .; V gene: TRBV15; D gene: .; CDR3 length: 16; CDR3 DNA: TGTGCCACCAGCAGAGTCCAGGGCCGTAAAAACTATGGCTACACCTTC; CDR3 protein: CATSRVQGRKNYGYTF
J gene: TRBJ2-6; clone size: .; V gene: TRBV27; D gene: .; CDR3 length: 16; CDR3 DNA: TGTGCCACCAGAGGGGCAGCGGCCGCTGGGGCCAACGTCCTGACTTTC; CDR3 protein: CATRGAAAAGANVLTF
J gene: TRBJ1-6; clone size: .; V gene: TRBV6-1; D gene: TRBD1; CDR3 length: 13; CDR3 DNA: TGTGCCAGCAGGACAGGGTTAAATTCACCCCTCCACTTT; CDR3 protein: CASRTGLNSPLHF
J gene: TRBJ1-3; clone size: .; V gene: TRBV30; D gene: .; CDR3 length: 15; CDR3 DNA: TGTGCCTGGTCACAGGGACTACGCTCTGGAAACACCATATATTTT; CDR3 protein: CAWSQGLRSGNTIYF
J gene: TRBJ2-6; clone size: .; V gene: TRBV4-1; D gene: .; CDR3 length: 16; CDR3 DNA: TGCGCCAGCAGCCAAGATTACAACTCTGGGGCCAACGTCCTGACTTTC; CDR3 protein: CASSQDYNSGANVLTF
J gene: TRBJ2-7; clone size: .; V gene: TRBV18; D gene: TRBD1; CDR3 length: 13; CDR3 DNA: TGTGCCAGCTCACCGGGACAGCAGTACGAGCAGTACTTC; CDR3 protein: CASSPGQQYEQYF
J gene: TRBJ1-1; clone size: .; V gene: TRBV6-1; D gene: .; CDR3 length: 12; CDR3 DNA: TGTGCCAGCAGTGAACTGGACACTGAAGCTTTCTTT; CDR3 protein: CASSELDTEAFF
J gene: TRBJ1-5; clone size: .; V gene: TRBV28; D gene: .; CDR3 length: 14; CDR3 DNA: TGTGCCAGCAACCCGAGTCCACCAAATCAGCCCCAGCATTTT; CDR3 protein: CASNPSPPNQPQHF
J gene: TRBJ2-2; clone size: .; V gene: TRBV10-3; D gene: TRBD2; CDR3 length: 16; CDR3 DNA: TGTGCCATCAGTGGACTAGCGGGAGTAACGGCCGGGGAGCTGTTTTTT; CDR3 protein: CAISGLAGVTAGELFF
J gene: TRBJ2-7; clone size: .; V gene: TRBV7-2; D gene: TRBD2; CDR3 length: 17; CDR3 DNA: TGTGCCAGCAGTTTGGTCCCATATAGCGGGTCTTCCTACGAGCAGTACTTC; CDR3 protein: CASSLVPYSGSSYEQYF